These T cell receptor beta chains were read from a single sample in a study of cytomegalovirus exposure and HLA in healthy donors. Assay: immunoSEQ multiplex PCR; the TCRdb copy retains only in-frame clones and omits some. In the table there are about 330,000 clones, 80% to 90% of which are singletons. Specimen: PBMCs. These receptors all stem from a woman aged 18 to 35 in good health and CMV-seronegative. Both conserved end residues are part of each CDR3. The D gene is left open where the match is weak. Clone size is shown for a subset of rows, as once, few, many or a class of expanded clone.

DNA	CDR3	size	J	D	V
TGCGCCAGCAGCCAAGATCTCTCAGGGGGCTTCTATACGCAGTATTTT	CASSQDLSGGFYTQYF	NA	TRBJ2-3	TRBD1	TRBV4-3
TGTGCCAGCAGTCGGGACATAAATCAGCCCCAGCATTTT	CASSRDINQPQHF	NA	TRBJ1-5	NA	TRBV27
TGTGCCAGCAGGTGGGACAGGGGACAGCCCCAGCATTTT	CASRWDRGQPQHF	NA	TRBJ1-5	TRBD1	TRBV28
TGTGCCAGTAGTATAAGGGCGGGAGACTACTACAATGAGCAGTTCTTC	CASSIRAGDYYNEQFF	NA	TRBJ2-1	TRBD2	TRBV19
TGTGCCAATCAACATAGCTGGAGGATCTACGAGCAGTACTTC	CANQHSWRIYEQYF	NA	TRBJ2-7	NA	TRBV28
TGCGCCAGCAGTGAGCAGGGGTCGGGTCAGCCCCAGCATTTT	CASSEQGSGQPQHF	NA	TRBJ1-5	NA	TRBV10-2
TGTGCCAGCAGCTTACGGGACTACGAGCAGTACTTC	CASSLRDYEQYF	NA	TRBJ2-7	NA	TRBV5-4
TGTGCCAGCAGGGCTAGCGGTACTTACAATGAGCAGTTCTTC	CASRASGTYNEQFF	few	TRBJ2-1	TRBD2	TRBV25-1
TGTGCCAGCAGCGAGATACTAGCGGGAAGGGTCGAGCAGTACTTC	CASSEILAGRVEQYF	NA	TRBJ2-7	TRBD2	TRBV14
TGTGCCAGCAGCTTAATTGGTGGCGGAAACCAAGAGACCCAGTACTTC	CASSLIGGGNQETQYF	NA	TRBJ2-5	NA	TRBV7-3
TGTGCCAGCAGCTTAGGGTCTAGCGGGAGGCCGGGGGCAGATACGCAGTATTTT	CASSLGSSGRPGADTQYF	NA	TRBJ2-3	TRBD2	TRBV7-9
TGTGCCAGCACAAGGCAGGGTAGCACCTACAATGAGCAGTTCTTC	CASTRQGSTYNEQFF	NA	TRBJ2-1	NA	TRBV27
TGCGCCAGCAGCCCCGAAACGGGCGGGGGCGAGCAGTACTTC	CASSPETGGGEQYF	NA	TRBJ2-7	TRBD2	TRBV4-3
TGTGCCAGCAGCCTCGGGACATCAAACGTAGGCTACACCTTC	CASSLGTSNVGYTF	NA	TRBJ1-2	NA	TRBV7-8
TGTGCCAGCAGCTCCAGGACTAGCGGGAGTAGTCCAGATACGCAGTATTTT	CASSSRTSGSSPDTQYF	NA	TRBJ2-3	TRBD2	TRBV7-2
TGTGCCAGCAGCTTGTGGGCGGGAGGTAAGAATGAGCAGTTCTTC	CASSLWAGGKNEQFF	NA	TRBJ2-1	TRBD2	TRBV5-4
TGTGCCAGCATGATAGCGGGGGGTTCCTACAATGAGCAGTTCTTC	CASMIAGGSYNEQFF	once	TRBJ2-1	TRBD2	TRBV27
TGTGCCAGCAGCCCCCGTCCTTTGGGACAGGGCAGCACAGATACGCAGTATTTT	CASSPRPLGQGSTDTQYF	NA	TRBJ2-3	TRBD1	TRBV7-3
TGTGCCAGCACTACGACAGGGGGCGCGACTGAAGCTTTCTTT	CASTTTGGATEAFF	NA	TRBJ1-1	TRBD1	TRBV6-1
TGCGCCAGCAGCCGGGACAGCAATGAGCAGTTCTTC	CASSRDSNEQFF	few	TRBJ2-1	TRBD1	TRBV5-1
TGTGCCAGCAATCAACCGGGATTGGGGCAGTTCTTC	CASNQPGLGQFF	NA	TRBJ2-1	NA	TRBV27
TGTGCCAGCAGTTTAACAGGGGGCGCCGGGGAGACCCAGTACTTC	CASSLTGGAGETQYF	NA	TRBJ2-5	TRBD1	TRBV27
TGTGCCAGCAGTGACACCGGGACAGGTCCCTACGAGCAGTACTTC	CASSDTGTGPYEQYF	NA	TRBJ2-7	TRBD1	TRBV6-6
TGTGCCAGCAGCCCAACGTGGGGGGACAATCAGCCCCAGCATTTT	CASSPTWGDNQPQHF	NA	TRBJ1-5	NA	TRBV7-2
TGCGCCAGCAGCCCTCGGGAGGGCCCTTACAATGAGCAGTTCTTC	CASSPREGPYNEQFF	NA	TRBJ2-1	TRBD2	TRBV5-1
TGTGCCAGCAGCTATACAGGGCTAGTGTCTGGAAACACCATATATTTT	CASSYTGLVSGNTIYF	many	TRBJ1-3	NA	TRBV5-4
TGCAGTGCTAGAACTGATGAAAAACTGTTTTTT	CSARTDEKLFF	NA	TRBJ1-4	NA	TRBV20-1
TGTGCCACCAGCGGCGACAGGGGGAGCTACGAGCAGTACTTC	CATSGDRGSYEQYF	NA	TRBJ2-7	TRBD1	TRBV15
TGTGCCACCAGCAGGGACAGAGCCTCCTACGAGCAGTACTTC	CATSRDRASYEQYF	NA	TRBJ2-7	NA	TRBV15
TGCGCCAGCAGCTTGGACGGAGTTAGGGAGCAGTTCTTC	CASSLDGVREQFF	NA	TRBJ2-1	NA	TRBV5-1
TGTGCCAGCAGTCGGGGTGGCTACACCTTC	CASSRGGYTF	NA	TRBJ1-2	NA	TRBV6-1
TGCAGCGTTGTTGCCCCCCCAGGCCCGAACACTGAAGCTTTCTTT	CSVVAPPGPNTEAFF	NA	TRBJ1-1	NA	TRBV29-1
TGTGCCAGCAGTGAAAGGGGGGGGGCCCCAGAGACCCAGTACTTC	CASSERGGAPETQYF	NA	TRBJ2-5	NA	TRBV6-1
TGTGCCATCAGTGACGGCGGGGTTTCCTACAATGAGCAGTTCTTC	CAISDGGVSYNEQFF	NA	TRBJ2-1	NA	TRBV10-3
TGTGCCAGCAGTTCCCCCGGGACAGGGGGGACGGCGCAGTACTTC	CASSSPGTGGTAQYF	NA	TRBJ2-7	TRBD1	TRBV6-5
TGTGCCAGCAGTCTGGGACTAGCTATTCCAGATACGCAGTATTTT	CASSLGLAIPDTQYF	once	TRBJ2-3	TRBD2	TRBV28
TGTGCCAGCAGAGCCGGGACTAGCGGGATCAATGAGCAGTTCTTC	CASRAGTSGINEQFF	NA	TRBJ2-1	TRBD2	TRBV6-5